A single sample is the source of the 26 T cell receptor beta chains below, sequenced in a study of OX40 agonist ivuxolimab in advanced cancers. Sequencing was performed with immunoSEQ multiplex PCR; in TCRdb, only in-frame clones are kept and a portion is missing. This sample has about 55,000 clones; more than 75% occur once, and the top ten carry approximately 13%. Here the sequenced sample was CD4+ or CD8+ T cells sorted from blood, taken in a trial of the OX40 agonist ivuxolimab. These receptors originate from an adult with an advanced solid tumor such as melanoma, head and neck, liver or kidney cancer.

The V gene is TRBV7-9, the J gene TRBJ1-2; D possibly corresponds to TRBD1 (5 bases). This CDR3 is built from 13 residues. Germline V gives CDR1 SEHNR, CDR2 FQNEAQ (reference sequence). Trimming pared 6 bases from V and 2 bases from J, leaving 10 bases between. The CDR3 nucleotides are TGTGCCAGCAGTCGGGACGGCAACTATGGCTACACCTTC. Protein: CASSRDGNYGYTF.

The chain uses TRBV27 and TRBJ1-4; 9 bases map to TRBD1. There are 17 residues in the CDR3. Germline assignment: CDR1 MNHEY and CDR2 SMNVEV (reference sequence). The V and J ends lost 5 bases and 11 bases, in that order; junction bases with no gene match: 18. Here the CDR3 reads CASSPRRTGDSVGKLFF. The DNA for the CDR3 is TGTGCCAGCAGTCCACGACGGACAGGGGACTCCGTGGGGAAACTGTTTTTT.

This clone was observed once. The chain carries TRBV28 and TRBJ2-1; D uncertain. The germline V and J ends were trimmed by 6 bases and 4 bases, with 19 bases remaining between them. The CDR3 is 16 residues long. CDR1 is MDHEN, CDR2 SYDVKM, per germline. DNA of the CDR3: TGTGCCAGCAGCAAATCTAGTACGGGCTTTTACAATGAGCAGTTCTTC. Protein sequence: CASSKSSTGFYNEQFF.

This clone has just a few counts. The chain combines TRBV11-2 with TRBJ2-3; D gene uncertain. Trimming stripped 4 bases from V and 3 bases from J, with 8 bases between. In germline, CDR1 is SGHAT, CDR2 FQNNGV. CDR3 length equals 13 residues. The CDR3 DNA is TGTGCCAGCAGCTGGGTGGGTACAGATACGCAGTATTTT. Translated, it gives CASSWVGTDTQYF.

The V call is TRBV5-1, the J call TRBJ2-3; D not certain. The ends were cut back, 2 bases at V and 1 base at J, with 5 bases in the middle. Germline CDR1 SGHRS, CDR2 YFSETQ. This CDR3 spans 13 amino acids. The CDR3 loop is CASSFQGTDTQYF. Here the CDR3 DNA reads TGCGCCAGCAGCTTCCAGGGCACAGATACGCAGTATTTT.

The rearrangement links TRBV28 to TRBJ1-5; D is possibly TRBD1 (5 bases). V was clipped by 6 bases and J by 10 bases, with 16 bases between them. This CDR3 has 13 residues. Germline CDR1 reads MDHEN; CDR2 reads SYDVKM. DNA of the CDR3: TGTGCCAGCAGGGGACCTGGAAGTTTTCCCCAGCATTTT. Translated: CASRGPGSFPQHF.

The chain joins TRBV5-1 to TRBJ2-1, with D maybe TRBD2 (7 bases). The germline CDR1 and CDR2 sequences are SGHRS and YFSETQ. Trimming left V 2 bases short and J 5 bases short, with 20 bases between. The CDR3 is 17 residues long. The CDR3 sequence is CASSLHLGGGRNNEQFF. The CDR3 nucleotides are TGCGCCAGCAGCTTACACCTTGGCGGGGGCCGAAACAATGAGCAGTTCTTC.

The chain links TRBV10-3 to TRBJ2-4; D may be TRBD1 (6 bases). The germline V gene has CDR1 ENHRY and CDR2 SYGVKD. Between the trimmed V and J ends, which lost 3 bases and 2 bases, there was a span of 11 bases. The CDR3 consists of 15 residues. This CDR3 is CAISDDRPTKNIQYF. The CDR3 coding sequence is TGTGCCATCAGTGACGACAGGCCAACCAAAAACATTCAGTACTTC.

This clone is a singleton in its sample. The chain links TRBV2 to TRBJ2-3; tentatively, D is TRBD2 (7 bases). Trimming shortened V by 8 bases and J by 1 base, and 19 bases separated the two germline ends. The CDR3 contains 16 residues. Germline V gene lookup returns CDR1 SNHLY and CDR2 FYNNEI. CDR3 residues: CASRDSGGYRTDTQYF. For the CDR3, the DNA is TGTGCCAGCCGGGACTCGGGGGGCTACCGCACAGATACGCAGTATTTT.

The chain recombines TRBV28 with TRBJ1-2; the match to TRBD1 covers 11 bases. Per the germline V gene, CDR1 is MDHEN and CDR2 is SYDVKM. The CDR3 is 15 residues long. J gave up 7 bases and V 5 bases, and 9 bases lay outside the gene matches. CDR3 in amino acids: CASSNPDRGLAGYTF. CDR3 nucleotides: TGTGCCAGCAGTAACCCGGACAGGGGGCTGGCTGGCTACACCTTC.

The chain employs TRBV28 and TRBJ1-1; D unclear. V was clipped by 1 base and J by 7 bases, with 10 bases between them. Germline V gene lookup returns CDR1 MDHEN and CDR2 SYDVKM. This CDR3 has 13 residues. CDR3 coding DNA: TGTGCCAGCAGTTTATTGGCAGCGGTTGAAGCTTTCTTT. Its translation: CASSLLAAVEAFF.

This chain links TRBV28 with TRBJ2-3; D may correspond to TRBD1 or TRBD2 (5 bases each). Trimming removed 6 bases at V and 4 bases at J, with 11 bases between. The germline V gene encodes CDR1 MDHEN and CDR2 SYDVKM. CDR3 size: 13 residues. CDR3 DNA sequence: TGTGCCAGCAGGGAAGGGACCTCAGATACGCAGTATTTT. This gives the protein CASREGTSDTQYF. Complete variable domain (other parts from reference TRBV28 and TRBJ2-3): DVKVTQSSRYLVKRTGEKVFLECVQDMDHENMFWYRQDPGLGLRLIYFSYDVKMKEKGDIPEGYSVSREKKERFSLILESASTNQTSMYLCASREGTSDTQYFGPGTRLTVL.

The V and J genes are TRBV4-1 and TRBJ2-3; TRBD2 aligns across 13 bases. J was trimmed by 2 bases and V by 4 bases; bases with no gene match: 6. Germline values: CDR1 MGHRA, CDR2 YSYEKL. This CDR3 region has 17 residues. CDR3 in DNA: TGCGCCAGCAGCCCTCGACTAGCGGGAGGTACCACAGATACGCAGTATTTT. Protein product: CASSPRLAGGTTDTQYF.

J is TRBJ2-7 and V is TRBV2; D not certain. The ends were cut back, 4 bases at V and 0 bases at J, with 7 bases in the middle. CDR3 length: 13 amino acids. Germline values: CDR1 SNHLY, CDR2 FYNNEI. In DNA form, the CDR3 reads TGTGCCAGCAGTGGGGTCGACTCCTACGAGCAGTACTTC. It yields the protein CASSGVDSYEQYF.

The rearrangement joins TRBV7-9 to TRBJ2-4; D might be TRBD2 (6 bases). This CDR3 comprises 17 residues. V dropped 5 bases and J dropped 0 bases, with 17 bases sitting between them. Germline V gives CDR1 SEHNR, CDR2 FQNEAQ (reference sequence). DNA of the CDR3: TGTGCCAGCAGCCCGACCTCATCGCGGGGAGCCAAAAACATTCAGTACTTC. It yields the protein CASSPTSSRGAKNIQYF.

The chain uses TRBV9 and TRBJ2-5; perhaps TRBD1 as D (5 bases). The CDR3 runs 15 residues. The V gene lost 0 bases and the J gene lost 2 bases, with 11 bases spanning the gap. Germline values: CDR1 SGDLS, CDR2 YYNGEE. CDR3 in amino acids: CASSVGTGAQETQYF. The CDR3 DNA follows: TGTGCCAGCAGCGTAGGAACAGGCGCACAAGAGACCCAGTACTTC. Variable domain in full (rest from reference TRBV9 and TRBJ2-5): DSGVTQTPKHLITATGQRVTLRCSPRSGDLSVYWYQQSLDQGLQFLIQYYNGEERAKGNILERFSAQQFPDLHSELNLSSLELGDSALYFCASSVGTGAQETQYFGPGTRLLVL.

Here the CDR3 DNA reads TGTGCCAGCAGTGCCAACTATGGCTACACCTTC. Translating it yields CASSANYGYTF. J is TRBJ1-2 and V is TRBV2; no clear D gene. The CDR3 totals 11 residues. V dropped 4 bases and J dropped 2 bases, with 2 bases sitting between them. CDR1 and CDR2 from the germline V gene are SNHLY and FYNNEI. The full variable domain, its missing parts supplied by reference TRBV2 and TRBJ1-2, is EPEVTQTPSHQVTQMGQEVILRCVPISNHLYFYWYRQILGQKVEFLVSFYNNEISEKSEIFDDQFSVERPDGSNFTLKIRSTKLEDSAMYFCASSANYGYTFGSGTRLTVV.

The V call is TRBV2, the J call TRBJ1-3; 7 bases map to TRBD1. The germline V gene encodes CDR1 SNHLY and CDR2 FYNNEI. The CDR3 covers 15 residues. With V trimmed by 1 base and J by 3 bases, 3 bases remained unmatched. CDR3 residues: CASSEDRGSGNTIYF. In DNA form, the CDR3 reads TGTGCCAGCAGTGAAGACAGGGGCAGTGGAAACACCATATATTTT.

This chain uses TRBV28 with TRBJ1-1, with D uncertain. Trimming removed 3 bases from V and 0 bases from J, with 2 bases in between. CDR1 and CDR2 from the germline V gene are MDHEN and SYDVKM. This CDR3 has 12 residues. CDR3 in DNA: TGTGCCAGCAGTTTCCTGAACACTGAAGCTTTCTTT. Its protein product is CASSFLNTEAFF.

The chain links TRBV25-1 to TRBJ1-2; 9 positions match TRBD1. Germline loops: CDR1 MGHDK, CDR2 SYGVNS. The V gene end was trimmed by 5 bases and the J gene end by 4 bases; junction bases not matched to a gene: 14. The CDR3 loop spans 17 amino acids. CDR3 protein: CASSLGFPGTGTYGYTF. CDR3 coding DNA: TGTGCCAGCAGTTTAGGCTTTCCGGGGACAGGGACCTATGGCTACACCTTC.

This rearrangement joins TRBV6-5 to TRBJ2-5; possible D gene TRBD1, 5 bases. The CDR3 covers 14 residues. CDR1 and CDR2 (germline): MNHEY, SVGAGI. V lost 2 bases and J 5 bases, leaving 12 bases between the germline ends. The CDR3 spells CASSYLVAGETQYF. The CDR3 coding sequence is TGTGCCAGCAGTTACCTGGTAGCAGGGGAGACCCAGTACTTC.

This chain joins TRBV6-5 and TRBJ1-2; D is perhaps TRBD1 (6 bases). With 2 bases removed from V and 4 bases from J, the gap between germline ends came to 14 bases. CDR3 length equals 15 residues. Per the germline V gene, CDR1 is MNHEY and CDR2 is SVGAGI. The DNA for the CDR3 is TGTGCCAGCAGTTACGAAGGGGGGCTAATCTATGGCTACACCTTC. Protein: CASSYEGGLIYGYTF.

This clone was counted many times. The chain employs TRBV27 and TRBJ1-2, with D uncertain. Germline V gives CDR1 MNHEY, CDR2 SMNVEV (reference sequence). This CDR3 region has 13 residues. Trimming removed 2 bases from V and 7 bases from J, with 11 bases in between. The CDR3 reads CASSLTRTGGYTF. CDR3 nucleotide sequence: TGTGCCAGCAGTTTAACTCGGACGGGTGGCTACACCTTC.

The gene calls are TRBV4-1 and TRBJ2-7, with a weak D call TRBD2 (5 bases). The germline V and J ends were trimmed by 1 base and 9 bases, with 7 bases remaining between them. The CDR3 extends over 11 amino acids. CDR1 is MGHRA, CDR2 YSYEKL, per germline. The CDR3 coding sequence is TGCGCCAGCAGCCAAGCTGGGAGGCAGTACTTC. It is translated as CASSQAGRQYF.

This clone was picked up one time. The chain uses TRBV18 and TRBJ2-2; perhaps TRBD2 as D (5 bases). Germline V lookup: CDR1 KGHSH, CDR2 LQKENI. Trimming pared 3 bases from V and 2 bases from J, leaving 16 bases between. The CDR3 runs to 17 residues. Here the CDR3 DNA reads TGTGCCAGCTCACCCCCCTCGGGGAGAGACAACACCGGGGAGCTGTTTTTT. Protein product: CASSPPSGRDNTGELFF.

This clone has just one count. The chain carries TRBV28 and TRBJ2-1; TRBD2 agrees at 11 bases. The V gene's germline CDR1 is MDHEN and CDR2 SYDVKM. V lost 6 bases, J lost 5 bases, and 3 bases stayed unmatched. This CDR3 has 14 residues. CDR3 protein: CASRTTSGNNEQFF. CDR3 sequence (DNA): TGTGCCAGCAGAACGACTAGCGGGAACAATGAGCAGTTCTTC.